The entry below gives a single T cell receptor beta chain sequence along with its context. This entry comes from a study of TIL therapy for anti-PD-1-resistant metastatic lung cancer. The CDR3 sequence is 12 residues long. Germline V gives CDR1 SGHVS, CDR2 FNYEAQ. V lost 5 bases to trimming and J lost 8 bases, with 12 bases between them. The libraries were made with immunoSEQ v3. Method: immunoSEQ multiplex PCR; TCRdb's copy keeps in-frame clones and lacks some. This sample has about 59,000 clones, with more than 60% found just once. As for time point: pre-treatment sample, taken before nivolumab and TIL therapy.

This material consisted of blood, taken at baseline. V and J are TRBV7-6 and TRBJ1-1; the D gene is possibly TRBD1 (5 bases). This clonotype originated in a person between 25 and 79 years old with non-small cell lung cancer. For the CDR3, the DNA is TGTGCCAGCAGCCCCTTTGACAGAGAAGCTTTCTTT. Its protein is CASSPFDREAFF.